This T cell receptor beta chain was retrieved from a study of CD8+CD57+ T cells in acquired aplastic anemia. The use of genomic DNA as template underpinned the TCR beta VDJ and CDR3 profiling. One entry per CDR3 protein, called by TCRdb with MiXCR from the reads. Of a few hundred thousand distinct CDR3 sequences listed, roughly half were seen once; the top ten hold approximately 8%. The CDR3 extends over 17 amino acids. Per germline, CDR1 SGHTS and CDR2 YDEGEE. The ends lost 3 bases at V and 4 bases at J; junction bases unmatched: 9. This clonotype was seen ten or more times. As yet, its antigen is unknown. Study findings and constraints: Comparison of patients with controls identified around 30 shared CD8+ CDR3 sequences.

The sample consisted of sorted CD4+, CD8+, or CD8+CD57+ T cells (not recorded which) from PBMCs. The TCR originated in a human donor with severe aplastic anemia or a healthy control (not recorded which). V usage is TRBV5-8 and J usage is TRBJ2-1; 11 nucleotides align to TRBD2. CDR3 region: CASSSLAGGLVYNEQFF. The DNA of the CDR3 is TGTGCCAGCAGCTCGTTAGCGGGGGGGCTGGTATACAATGAGCAGTTCTTC.